This passage covers 9 T cell receptor beta chains from one sample sequenced in a study of shared clonotypes between healthy human individuals. Profiled with immunoSEQ multiplex PCR; TCRdb holds only in-frame clones, not every one. Here the sample spans around 240,000 clones, 65% being singletons. The sample was memory CD4+ T cells sorted from blood. As to subset: CD45RA-negative fraction. The receptors were sampled from a young man in good health.

This clone was seen a handful of times. V usage is TRBV4-1 and J usage is TRBJ1-4; perhaps TRBD1 as D (5 bases). CDR3 length: 16 amino acids. Trimming removed 4 bases from V and 7 bases from J, with 19 bases in between. Germline CDR1 reads MGHRA; CDR2 reads YSYEKL. The chain's CDR3 is CASSRTQGGWGEKLFF. CDR3 DNA sequence: TGCGCCAGCAGCCGCACCCAGGGCGGGTGGGGTGAAAAACTGTTTTTT.

V usage is TRBV6-1 and J usage is TRBJ2-7; TRBD2 is a possible D gene (6 bases). This CDR3 is built from 13 residues. The germline V gene encodes CDR1 MNHNS and CDR2 SASEGT. Between the trimmed V and J ends, which lost 5 bases and 2 bases, there was a span of 10 bases. DNA for the CDR3: TGTGCCAGCAGTCGGGAGCTAACCTACGAGCAGTACTTC. Protein: CASSRELTYEQYF.

This chain uses TRBV9 with TRBJ2-7; D is perhaps TRBD2 (5 bases). The length of the CDR3 is 16 residues. Germline V gene lookup returns CDR1 SGDLS and CDR2 YYNGEE. Trimming removed 0 bases from V and 6 bases from J, with 19 bases in between. CDR3 residues: CASSVETEGILGEQYF. The CDR3 DNA reads TGTGCCAGCAGCGTAGAAACTGAGGGAATACTGGGCGAGCAGTACTTC.

The sample holds many counts of this clone. The chain is built from TRBV6-1 and TRBJ2-7; D is uncertain. Germline lookup yields CDR1 MNHNS and CDR2 SASEGT. Trimming removed 2 bases from V and 6 bases from J, with 11 bases in between. CDR3 length: 13 amino acids. CDR3 sequence (DNA): TGTGCCAGCAGTGAACAAGGATATCGCGAGCAGTACTTC. This encodes CASSEQGYREQYF.

This chain joins TRBV11-3 and TRBJ2-6, with TRBD1 identical over 9 bases. The CDR3 runs to 19 residues. The V gene's germline CDR1 is SGHNT and CDR2 YENEEA. Trimming took 3 bases from V and 2 from J; bases not matched to a gene: 11. The CDR3, as DNA: TGTGCCAGCAGCTTGTTGACCGGGACAGGGAGTACTGGGGCCAACGTCCTGACTTTC. It encodes CASSLLTGTGSTGANVLTF.

This clone was counted a single time. This chain links TRBV30 with TRBJ1-4; D not certain. The CDR3 runs to 16 residues. Trimming removed 0 bases from V and 4 bases from J, with 15 bases in between. Germline CDR1 is GTSNPN and CDR2 is SVGIG (reference sequence). CDR3 sequence: CAWSVFSAGGNEKLFF. The DNA of the CDR3 is TGTGCCTGGAGTGTTTTTTCGGCAGGTGGTAATGAAAAACTGTTTTTT.

The V call is TRBV5-6, the J call TRBJ2-3, with D perhaps assigned TRBD1 or TRBD2 (5 bases each). The germline V gene has CDR1 SGHDT and CDR2 YYEEEE. V dropped 4 bases and J dropped 7 bases, with 16 bases sitting between them. The CDR3 is 14 residues long. The CDR3 protein is CASSERDAVYTQYF. The CDR3 DNA is TGTGCCAGCAGCGAAAGGGACGCGGTGTATACGCAGTATTTT.

The chain combines TRBV27 with TRBJ2-3, with D perhaps matching TRBD2 (7 bases). CDR3 length: 15 residues. Germline V gene sequence: CDR1 MNHEY, CDR2 SMNVEV (reference sequence). V lost 8 bases, J lost 4 bases, and 19 bases lay in between. The CDR3 loop reads CASGRGGFEADTQYF. CDR3 bases: TGTGCCAGCGGTAGGGGGGGGTTCGAGGCAGATACGCAGTATTTT.

This sequence joins TRBV5-1 and TRBJ2-1, with D perhaps TRBD2 (5 bases). The CDR3 sequence is 17 residues long. Germline CDR1 is SGHRS and CDR2 is YFSETQ. Trimming pared 0 bases from V and 5 bases from J, leaving 18 bases between. The CDR3 region has the DNA TGCGCCAGCAGCTTGGGTGCATGGGGAGTCCTCGACAATGAGCAGTTCTTC. Encoded protein: CASSLGAWGVLDNEQFF. Filled out from reference TRBV5-1 and TRBJ2-1, the complete variable domain reads KAGVTQTPRYLIKTRGQQVTLSCSPISGHRSVSWYQQTPGQGLQFLFEYFSETQRNKGNFPGRFSGRQFSNSRSEMNVSTLELGDSALYLCASSLGAWGVLDNEQFFGPGTRLTVL.